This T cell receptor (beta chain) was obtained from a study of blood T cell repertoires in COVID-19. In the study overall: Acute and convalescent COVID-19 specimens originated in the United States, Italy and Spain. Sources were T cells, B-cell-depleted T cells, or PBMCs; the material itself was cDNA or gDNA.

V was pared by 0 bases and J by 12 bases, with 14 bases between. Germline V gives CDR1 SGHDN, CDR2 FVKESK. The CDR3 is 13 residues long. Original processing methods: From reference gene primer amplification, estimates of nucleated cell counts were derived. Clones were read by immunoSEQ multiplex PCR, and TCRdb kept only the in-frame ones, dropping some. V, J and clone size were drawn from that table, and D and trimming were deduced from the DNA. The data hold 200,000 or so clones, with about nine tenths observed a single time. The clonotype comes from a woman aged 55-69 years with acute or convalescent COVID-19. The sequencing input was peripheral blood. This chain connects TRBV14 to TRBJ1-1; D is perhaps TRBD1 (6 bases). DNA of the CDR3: TGTGCCAGCAGCCAAGATCCCCACAGGGCTTCTTTCTTT. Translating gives CASSQDPHRASFF.